This T cell receptor (beta chain) was observed in a study of beta chain features in type 1 diabetes. At the level of the study: Sorted cells examined across all samples numbered 95 million to 120 million. Study-level findings and limits: Moderate yet significant TCRB CDR3 shortening was seen in Type 1 diabetes patients in all four CD4+ subsets.

A note on this clone: The antigen remains unidentified.

This CDR3 spans 13 amino acids. The V end lost 4 bases, the J end lost 0 bases, and 7 bases lay between the germline ends. The germline gives CDR1 SEHNR, CDR2 FQNEAQ (reference sequence). Sorting that relied on CD45RO/CCR7/CD25/CD127/CD95/CD27 yielded CD4+ naive, central memory, regulatory and stem cell-like memory cells. Expressed TCRB transcripts were sequenced after all isolated RNA was converted to cDNA. The read count averaged about 3.57 million across naive, central memory and regulatory T cell samples. Clones were sequenced by immunoSEQ multiplex PCR, and TCRdb holds only the in-frame ones, with some missing. The sample includes some 60,000 clones, approximately 59% of them seen just once.

The chain carries TRBV7-9 and TRBJ2-7; no clear D gene. This TCR was recovered from a woman aged 18-30 years in good health. The sequenced sample consisted of Tregs from blood. This CDR3 is CASSSPLSYEQYF. For the CDR3, the DNA is TGTGCCAGCAGCTCCCCCCTCTCCTACGAGCAGTACTTC.